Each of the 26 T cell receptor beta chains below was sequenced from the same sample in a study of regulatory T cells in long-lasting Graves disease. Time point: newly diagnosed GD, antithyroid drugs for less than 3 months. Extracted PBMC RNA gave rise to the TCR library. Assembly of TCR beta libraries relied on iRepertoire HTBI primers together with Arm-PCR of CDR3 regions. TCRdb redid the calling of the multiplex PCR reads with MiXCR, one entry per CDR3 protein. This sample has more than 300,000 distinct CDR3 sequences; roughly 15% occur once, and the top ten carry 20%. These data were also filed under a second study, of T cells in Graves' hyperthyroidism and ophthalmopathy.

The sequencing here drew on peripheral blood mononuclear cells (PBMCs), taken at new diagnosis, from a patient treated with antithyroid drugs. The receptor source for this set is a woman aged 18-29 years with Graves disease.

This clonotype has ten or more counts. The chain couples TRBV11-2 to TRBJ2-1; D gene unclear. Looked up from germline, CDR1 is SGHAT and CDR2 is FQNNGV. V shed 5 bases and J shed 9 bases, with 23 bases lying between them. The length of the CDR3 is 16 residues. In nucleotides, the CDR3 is TGTGCCAGCAGCCAAGTCGCCGCGTTAGCCCAGATTGAGCAGTTCTTC. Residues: CASSQVAALAQIEQFF.

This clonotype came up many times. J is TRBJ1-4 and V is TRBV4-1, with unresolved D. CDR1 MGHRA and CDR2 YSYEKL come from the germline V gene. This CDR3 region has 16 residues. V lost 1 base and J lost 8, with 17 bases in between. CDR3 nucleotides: TGCGCCAGCAGCCAAGCGGTACGCGGGTCGGGGGAAAAACTGTTTTTT. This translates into CASSQAVRGSGEKLFF.

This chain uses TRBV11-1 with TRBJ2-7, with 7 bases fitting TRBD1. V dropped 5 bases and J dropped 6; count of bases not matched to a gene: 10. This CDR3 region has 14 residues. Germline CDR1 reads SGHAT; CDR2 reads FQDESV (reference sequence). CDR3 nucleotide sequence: TGTGCCAGCAGCATACCGCAGGGGGTTGGCGAGCAGTACTTC. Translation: CASSIPQGVGEQYF.

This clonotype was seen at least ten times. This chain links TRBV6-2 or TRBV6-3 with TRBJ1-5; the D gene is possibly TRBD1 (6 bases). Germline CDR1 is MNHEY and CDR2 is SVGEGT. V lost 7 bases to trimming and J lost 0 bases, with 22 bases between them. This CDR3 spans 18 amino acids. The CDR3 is CASKTGRADAYSNQPQHF. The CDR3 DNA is TGTGCCAGCAAAACAGGGAGGGCGGATGCTTATAGCAATCAGCCCCAGCATTTT.

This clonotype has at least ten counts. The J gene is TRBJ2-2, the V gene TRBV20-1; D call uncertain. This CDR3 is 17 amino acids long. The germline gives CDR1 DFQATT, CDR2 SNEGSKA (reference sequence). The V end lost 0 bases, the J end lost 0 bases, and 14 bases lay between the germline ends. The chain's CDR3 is CSARDLRESPNTGELFF. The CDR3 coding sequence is TGCAGTGCTAGAGATCTGCGTGAGTCCCCGAACACCGGGGAGCTGTTTTTT.

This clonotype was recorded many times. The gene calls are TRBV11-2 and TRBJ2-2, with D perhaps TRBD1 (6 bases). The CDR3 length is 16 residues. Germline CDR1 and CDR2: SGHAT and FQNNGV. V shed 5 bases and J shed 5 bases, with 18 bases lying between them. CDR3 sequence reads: CASSPSTGLWTGELFF. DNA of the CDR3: TGTGCCAGCAGCCCCAGCACAGGGTTGTGGACCGGGGAGCTGTTTTTT.

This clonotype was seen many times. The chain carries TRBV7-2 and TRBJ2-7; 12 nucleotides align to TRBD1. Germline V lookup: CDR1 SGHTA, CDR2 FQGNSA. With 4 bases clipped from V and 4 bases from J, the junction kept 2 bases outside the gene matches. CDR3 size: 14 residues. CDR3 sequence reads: CASSWDRGLYEQYF. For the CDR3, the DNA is TGTGCCAGCAGCTGGGACAGGGGGCTATACGAGCAGTACTTC.

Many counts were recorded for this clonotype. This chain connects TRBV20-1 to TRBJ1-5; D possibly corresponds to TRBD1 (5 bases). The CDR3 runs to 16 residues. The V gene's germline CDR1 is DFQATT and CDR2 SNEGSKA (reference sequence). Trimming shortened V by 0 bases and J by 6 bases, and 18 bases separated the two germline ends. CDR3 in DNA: TGCAGTGCTAGAGATCTCGCCAGGGAAATAAGTCAGCCCCAGCATTTT. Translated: CSARDLAREISQPQHF.

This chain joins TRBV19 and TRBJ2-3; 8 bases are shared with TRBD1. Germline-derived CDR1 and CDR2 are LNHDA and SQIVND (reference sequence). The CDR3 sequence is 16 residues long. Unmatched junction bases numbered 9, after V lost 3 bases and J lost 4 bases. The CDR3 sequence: CASSIQGAIGADTQYF. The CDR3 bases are TGTGCCAGTAGTATCCAGGGGGCTATTGGGGCAGATACGCAGTATTTT.

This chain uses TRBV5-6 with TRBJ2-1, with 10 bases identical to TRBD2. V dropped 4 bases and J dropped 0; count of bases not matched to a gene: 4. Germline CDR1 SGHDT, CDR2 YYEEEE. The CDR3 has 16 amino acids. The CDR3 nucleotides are TGTGCCAGCAGCCCTACTAGCGGGGACTCCTACAATGAGCAGTTCTTC. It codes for CASSPTSGDSYNEQFF.

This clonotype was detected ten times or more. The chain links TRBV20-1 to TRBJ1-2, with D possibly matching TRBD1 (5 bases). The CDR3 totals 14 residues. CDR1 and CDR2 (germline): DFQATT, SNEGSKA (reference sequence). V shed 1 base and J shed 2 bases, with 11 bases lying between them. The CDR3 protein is CSARVGGRNYGYTF. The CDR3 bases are TGCAGTGCTAGAGTTGGGGGACGGAACTATGGCTACACCTTC.

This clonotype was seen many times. CDR3 sequence (DNA): TGTGCCAGCTCCCGGGACTATACGCAGTATTTT. It specifies CASSRDYTQYF. The chain joins TRBV2 to TRBJ2-3, with D maybe TRBD2 (6 bases). Deletions cut 8 bases from V and 7 bases from J, with 10 bases between. Germline V lookup: CDR1 SNHLY, CDR2 FYNNEI. The CDR3 totals 11 residues.

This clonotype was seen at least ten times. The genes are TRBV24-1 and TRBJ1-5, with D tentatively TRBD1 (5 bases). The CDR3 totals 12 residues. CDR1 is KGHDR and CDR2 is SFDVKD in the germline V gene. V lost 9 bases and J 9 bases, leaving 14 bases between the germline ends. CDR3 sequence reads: CATGIEGRPQHF. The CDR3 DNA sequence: TGTGCCACCGGGATTGAGGGGCGGCCCCAGCATTTT.

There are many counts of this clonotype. CDR3 residues: CASRQPGPDNEQFF. As DNA, the CDR3 is TGTGCCAGCAGACAACCGGGCCCGGACAATGAGCAGTTCTTC. The V and J genes are TRBV7-8 and TRBJ2-1; no clear D gene. Germline V gene data show CDR1 as SGHVS and CDR2 as FQNEAQ. The CDR3 has 14 amino acids. V lost 6 bases to trimming and J lost 5 bases, with 14 bases between them.

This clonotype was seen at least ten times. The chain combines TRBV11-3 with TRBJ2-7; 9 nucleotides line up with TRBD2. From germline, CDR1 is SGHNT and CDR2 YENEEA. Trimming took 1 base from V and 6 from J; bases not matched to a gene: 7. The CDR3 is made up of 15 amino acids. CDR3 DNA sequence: TGTGCCAGCAGCTTAGGGATAGCGGGAGCTCTCGAGCAGTACTTC. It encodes CASSLGIAGALEQYF.

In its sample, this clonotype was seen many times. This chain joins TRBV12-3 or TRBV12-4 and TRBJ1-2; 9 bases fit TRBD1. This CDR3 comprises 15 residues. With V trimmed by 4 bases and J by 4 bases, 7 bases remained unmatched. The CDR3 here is CASSYGTGYGYGYTF. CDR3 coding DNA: TGTGCCAGCAGTTATGGGACAGGGTATGGCTATGGCTACACCTTC.

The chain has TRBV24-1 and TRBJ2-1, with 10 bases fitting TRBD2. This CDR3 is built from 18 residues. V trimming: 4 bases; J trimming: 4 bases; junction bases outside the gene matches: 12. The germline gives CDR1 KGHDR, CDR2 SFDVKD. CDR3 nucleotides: TGTGCCACCAGTGACCCCCGTTCCGGACTAGCGGATTACAATGAGCAGTTCTTC. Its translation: CATSDPRSGLADYNEQFF.

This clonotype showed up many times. This CDR3 reads CASREAGYEQFF. The DNA for the CDR3 is TGTGCCAGCAGGGAAGCAGGGTATGAGCAGTTCTTC. The chain uses TRBV11-2 and TRBJ2-1; D might be TRBD1 (5 bases). Trimming took 6 bases from V and 8 from J, leaving 11 bases between them. The germline gives CDR1 SGHAT, CDR2 FQNNGV. The CDR3 has 12 amino acids.

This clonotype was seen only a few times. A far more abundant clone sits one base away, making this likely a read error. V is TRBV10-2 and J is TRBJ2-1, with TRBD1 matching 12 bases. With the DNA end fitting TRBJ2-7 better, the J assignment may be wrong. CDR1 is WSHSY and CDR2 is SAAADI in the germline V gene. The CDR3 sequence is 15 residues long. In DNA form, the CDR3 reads TGCGCCAGCAGTGCCGGGACAGGGGGCTACAATGAGCAGTACTTC. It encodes CASSAGTGGYNEQYF.

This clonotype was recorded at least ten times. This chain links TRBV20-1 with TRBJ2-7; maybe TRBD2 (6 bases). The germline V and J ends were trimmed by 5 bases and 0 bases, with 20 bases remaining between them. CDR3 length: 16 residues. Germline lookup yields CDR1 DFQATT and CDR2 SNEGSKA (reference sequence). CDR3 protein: CSAWGPLAPNSYEQYF. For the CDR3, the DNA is TGCAGTGCTTGGGGTCCGCTAGCGCCAAACTCCTACGAGCAGTACTTC.

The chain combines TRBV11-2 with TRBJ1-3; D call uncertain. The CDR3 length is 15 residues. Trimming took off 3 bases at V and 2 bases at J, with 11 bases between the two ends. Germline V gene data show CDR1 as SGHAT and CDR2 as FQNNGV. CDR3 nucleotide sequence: TGTGCCAGCAGCTTTTTTATATCCCCTGGAAACACCATATATTTT. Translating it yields CASSFFISPGNTIYF.

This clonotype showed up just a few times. The DNA for the CDR3 is TGTGCCGGGCACCGGACAGGGGACACTGAAGCTTTCTTT. Its protein is CAGHRTGDTEAFF. The V and J genes are TRBV19 and TRBJ1-1; TRBD1 matches at 9 bases. Trimming took 11 bases from V and 3 from J; bases not matched to a gene: 7. Germline CDR1 is LNHDA and CDR2 is SQIVND (reference sequence). The CDR3 is 13 residues long.

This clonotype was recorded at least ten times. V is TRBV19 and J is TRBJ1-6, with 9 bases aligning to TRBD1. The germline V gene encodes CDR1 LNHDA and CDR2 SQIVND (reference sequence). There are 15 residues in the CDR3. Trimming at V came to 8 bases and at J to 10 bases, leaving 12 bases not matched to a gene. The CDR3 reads CASGTTGTGYSPLHF. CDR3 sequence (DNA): TGTGCCAGTGGTACTACCGGGACAGGGTACTCACCCCTCCACTTT.

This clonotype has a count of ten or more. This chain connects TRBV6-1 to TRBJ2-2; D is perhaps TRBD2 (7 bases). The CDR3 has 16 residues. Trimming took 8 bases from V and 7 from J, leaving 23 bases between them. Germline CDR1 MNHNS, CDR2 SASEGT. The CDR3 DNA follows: TGTGCCAGCGGGGCCCTTGCCGGGGGGCCGGTCGGGGAGCTGTTTTTT. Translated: CASGALAGGPVGELFF.

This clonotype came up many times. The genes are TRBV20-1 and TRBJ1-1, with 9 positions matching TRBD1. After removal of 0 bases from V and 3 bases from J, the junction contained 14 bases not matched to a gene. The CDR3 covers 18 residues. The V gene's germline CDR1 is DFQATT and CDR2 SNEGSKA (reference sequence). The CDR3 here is CSARDPEGTGYLDTEAFF. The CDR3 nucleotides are TGCAGTGCTAGAGACCCCGAGGGGACAGGGTATTTGGACACTGAAGCTTTCTTT.

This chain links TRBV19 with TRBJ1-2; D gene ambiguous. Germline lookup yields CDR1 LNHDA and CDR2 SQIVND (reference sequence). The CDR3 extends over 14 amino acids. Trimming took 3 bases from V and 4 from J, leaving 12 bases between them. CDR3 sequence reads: CASSIIGVTYGYTF. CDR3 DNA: TGTGCCAGTAGTATCATCGGGGTGACCTATGGCTACACCTTC.